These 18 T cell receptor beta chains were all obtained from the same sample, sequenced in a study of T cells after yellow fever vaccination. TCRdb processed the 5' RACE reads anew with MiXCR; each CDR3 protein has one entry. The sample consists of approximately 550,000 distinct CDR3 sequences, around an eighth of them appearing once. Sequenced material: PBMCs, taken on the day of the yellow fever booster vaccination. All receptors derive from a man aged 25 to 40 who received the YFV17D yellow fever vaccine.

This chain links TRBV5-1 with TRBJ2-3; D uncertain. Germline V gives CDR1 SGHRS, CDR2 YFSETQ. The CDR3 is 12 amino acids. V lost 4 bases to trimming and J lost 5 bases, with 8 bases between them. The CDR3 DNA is TGCGCCAGCAGCCAATTTGAAGATACGCAGTATTTT. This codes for CASSQFEDTQYF.

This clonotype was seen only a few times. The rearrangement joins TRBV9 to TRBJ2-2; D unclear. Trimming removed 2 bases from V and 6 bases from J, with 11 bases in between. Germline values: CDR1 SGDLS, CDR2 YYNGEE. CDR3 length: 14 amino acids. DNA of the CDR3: TGTGCCAGCAGCGTCGACCCTATTCCCGGGGAGCTGTTTTTT. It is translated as CASSVDPIPGELFF.

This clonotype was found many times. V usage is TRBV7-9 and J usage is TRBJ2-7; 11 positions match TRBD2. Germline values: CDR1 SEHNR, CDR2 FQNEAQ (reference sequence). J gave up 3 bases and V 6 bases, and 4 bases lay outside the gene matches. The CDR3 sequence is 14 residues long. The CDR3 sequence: CASSLTSGSYEQYF. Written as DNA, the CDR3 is TGTGCCAGCAGTTTAACTAGCGGGAGCTACGAGCAGTACTTC.

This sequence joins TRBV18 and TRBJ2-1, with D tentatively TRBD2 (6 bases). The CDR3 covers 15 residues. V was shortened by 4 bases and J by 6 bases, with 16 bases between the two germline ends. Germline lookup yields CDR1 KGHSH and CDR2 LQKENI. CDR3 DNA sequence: TGTGCCAGCTCACGCGCGGGAATTGACCGCAATGAGCAGTTCTTC. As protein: CASSRAGIDRNEQFF.

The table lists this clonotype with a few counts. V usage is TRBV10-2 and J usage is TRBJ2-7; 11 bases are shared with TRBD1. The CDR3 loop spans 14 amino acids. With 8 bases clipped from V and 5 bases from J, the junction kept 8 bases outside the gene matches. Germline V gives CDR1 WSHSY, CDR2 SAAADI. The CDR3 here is CASGRTGGQDEQYF. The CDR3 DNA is TGCGCCAGCGGAAGGACAGGGGGCCAGGACGAGCAGTACTTC.

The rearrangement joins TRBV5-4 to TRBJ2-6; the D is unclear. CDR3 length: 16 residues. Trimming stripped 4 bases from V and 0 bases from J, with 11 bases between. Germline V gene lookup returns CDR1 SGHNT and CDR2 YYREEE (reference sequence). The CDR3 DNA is TGTGCCAGCAGCCCGAAGCAGACCTCTGGGGCCAACGTCCTGACTTTC. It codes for CASSPKQTSGANVLTF.

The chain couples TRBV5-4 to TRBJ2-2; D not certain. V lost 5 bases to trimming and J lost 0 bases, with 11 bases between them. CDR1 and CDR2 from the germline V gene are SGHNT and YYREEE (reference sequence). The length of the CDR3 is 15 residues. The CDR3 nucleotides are TGTGCCAGCAGGGTGGCGTTGGCGAACACCGGGGAGCTGTTTTTT. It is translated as CASRVALANTGELFF.

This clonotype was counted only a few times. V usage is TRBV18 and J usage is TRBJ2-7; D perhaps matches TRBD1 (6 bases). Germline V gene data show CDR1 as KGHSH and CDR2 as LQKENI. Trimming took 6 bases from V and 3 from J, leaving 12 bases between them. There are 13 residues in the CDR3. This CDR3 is CASSAGTHYEQYF. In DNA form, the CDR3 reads TGTGCCAGCTCCGCCGGGACACACTACGAGCAGTACTTC.

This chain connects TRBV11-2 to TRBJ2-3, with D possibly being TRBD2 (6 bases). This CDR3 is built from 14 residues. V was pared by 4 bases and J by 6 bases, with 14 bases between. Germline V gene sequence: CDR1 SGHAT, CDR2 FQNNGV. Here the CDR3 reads CASSSPGSLDTQYF. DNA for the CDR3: TGTGCCAGCAGCTCGCCCGGGAGCCTGGATACGCAGTATTTT.

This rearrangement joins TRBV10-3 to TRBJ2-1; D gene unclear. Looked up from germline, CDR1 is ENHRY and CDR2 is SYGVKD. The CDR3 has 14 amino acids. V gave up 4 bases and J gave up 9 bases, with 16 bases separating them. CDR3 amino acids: CAISAGYPSVEQFF. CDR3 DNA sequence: TGTGCCATCAGTGCGGGCTATCCTTCGGTTGAGCAGTTCTTC.

CDR3 DNA: TGTGCCAGCTCGATGGCCGGGGAGCTGTTTTTT. Translation: CASSMAGELFF. V and J are TRBV6-2 or TRBV6-3 and TRBJ2-2; no clear D gene. V dropped 8 bases and J dropped 6 bases, with 7 bases sitting between them. This CDR3 comprises 11 residues. CDR1 is MNHEY and CDR2 is SVGEGT in the germline V gene.

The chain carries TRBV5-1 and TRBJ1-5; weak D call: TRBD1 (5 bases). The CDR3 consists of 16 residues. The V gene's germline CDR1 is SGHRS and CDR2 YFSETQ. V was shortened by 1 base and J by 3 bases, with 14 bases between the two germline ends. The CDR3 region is CASSLFGHPFNQPQHF. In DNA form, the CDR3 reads TGCGCCAGCAGCTTGTTCGGACACCCGTTCAATCAGCCCCAGCATTTT.

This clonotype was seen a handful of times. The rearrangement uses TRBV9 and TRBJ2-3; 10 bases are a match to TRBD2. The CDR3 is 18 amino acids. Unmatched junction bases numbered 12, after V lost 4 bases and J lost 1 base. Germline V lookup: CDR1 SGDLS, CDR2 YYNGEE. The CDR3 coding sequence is TGTGCCAGCAGCTCAGATCTAGCGGGAGCGGGACGCACAGATACGCAGTATTTT. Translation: CASSSDLAGAGRTDTQYF.

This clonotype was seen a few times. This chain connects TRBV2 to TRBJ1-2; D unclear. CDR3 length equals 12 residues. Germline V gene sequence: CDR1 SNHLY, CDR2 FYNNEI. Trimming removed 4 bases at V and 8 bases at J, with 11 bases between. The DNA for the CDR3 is TGTGCCAGCAGTGGGTCCGGCTACGGCTACACCTTC. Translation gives CASSGSGYGYTF.

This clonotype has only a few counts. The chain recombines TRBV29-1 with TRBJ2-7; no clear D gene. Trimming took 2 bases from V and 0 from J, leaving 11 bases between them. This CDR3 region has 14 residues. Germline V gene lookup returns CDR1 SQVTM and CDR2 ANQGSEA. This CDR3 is CSVETAHSSYEQYF. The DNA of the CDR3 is TGCAGCGTTGAAACAGCGCACAGCTCCTACGAGCAGTACTTC.

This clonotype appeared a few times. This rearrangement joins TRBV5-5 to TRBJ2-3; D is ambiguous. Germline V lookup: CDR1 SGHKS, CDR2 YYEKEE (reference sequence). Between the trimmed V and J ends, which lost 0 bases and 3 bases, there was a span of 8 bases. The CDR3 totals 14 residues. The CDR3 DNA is TGTGCCAGCAGCTTGGTAGGAACTACAGATACGCAGTATTTT. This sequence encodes CASSLVGTTDTQYF.

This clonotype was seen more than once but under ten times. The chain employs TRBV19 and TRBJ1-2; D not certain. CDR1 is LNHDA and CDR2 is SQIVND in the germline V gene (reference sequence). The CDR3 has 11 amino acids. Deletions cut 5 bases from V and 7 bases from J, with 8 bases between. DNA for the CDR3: TGTGCCAGTAGTGAACTTGGTGGCTACACCTTC. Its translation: CASSELGGYTF.

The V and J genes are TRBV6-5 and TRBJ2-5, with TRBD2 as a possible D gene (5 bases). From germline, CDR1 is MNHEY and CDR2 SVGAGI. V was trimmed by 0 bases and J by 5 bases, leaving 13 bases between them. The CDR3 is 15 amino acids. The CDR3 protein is CASSYSTTRLETQYF. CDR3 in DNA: TGTGCCAGCAGTTACTCGACTACCCGGCTGGAGACCCAGTACTTC.